This record covers a single T cell receptor (beta chain). The CDR3 end lies 3 residues beyond the end of the read and is filled in from the germline J gene. Here immunoSEQ multiplex PCR was the method, and the copy in TCRdb shows in-frame clones only, minus some. The sample includes under 6,000 clones. Related graft donors supplied nonmyeloablative bone marrow transplants, and mixed chimerism was transient. The data are from a study of Tregs in tolerant kidney transplant recipients. V was pared by 2 bases and J by 0 bases, with 19 bases between. The CDR3 spans 18 residues. Germline assignment: CDR1 MGHRA and CDR2 YSYEKL.

The TCR sequence derives from a human patient who received a combined kidney and bone marrow transplant. Some T cells may originate from the graft donor. The sample here was CD4+ T cells from blood (PBMCs), taken approximately 14 months after the transplant. The chain links TRBV4-1 to TRBJ1-2; D perhaps matches TRBD1 (5 bases). The covered CDR3 bases are TGCGCCAGCAGCCAACTCGGCCGTGCCGGGGGAGCTAACTATGGC. It specifies CASSQLGRAGGANYG. In full, the CDR3 is CASSQLGRAGGANYGYTF.